These 31 T cell receptor beta chains were sequenced from one sample in a study of technical replicates of blood from several donors. Assay: immunoSEQ multiplex PCR; the TCRdb copy retains only in-frame clones and omits some. Found here are 70,000 to 80,000 clones, 92% of them singletons; the top ten hold 0.35% to 0.45%. Source material: T cells isolated from PBMCs. These receptors originate from a human donor in good health.

The chain has TRBV27 and TRBJ2-7, with D possibly TRBD1 on 6 matching bases. This CDR3 region has 15 residues. V shed 2 bases and J shed 4 bases, with 15 bases lying between them. Germline V gene lookup returns CDR1 MNHEY and CDR2 SMNVEV (reference sequence). CDR3 residues: CASSLAGEFNYEQYF. The CDR3 DNA is TGTGCCAGCAGTTTAGCAGGGGAATTTAATTACGAGCAGTACTTC.

CDR3 DNA sequence: TGTGCCAGCAGCTTAGTGGCAGGGTTGCATCAGCCCCAGCATTTT. Protein product: CASSLVAGLHQPQHF. This chain joins TRBV7-6 and TRBJ1-5; D is perhaps TRBD1 (5 bases). Germline-derived CDR1 and CDR2 are SGHVS and FNYEAQ. This CDR3 is built from 15 residues. Trimming left V 1 base short and J 5 bases short, with 12 bases between. Looking up the rest from reference TRBV7-6 and TRBJ1-5 gives the full variable domain: GAGVSQSPRYKVTKRGQDVALRCDPISGHVSLYWYRQALGQGPEFLTYFNYEAQQDKSGLPNDRFSAERPEGSISTLTIQRTEQRDSAMYRCASSLVAGLHQPQHFGDGTRLSIL.

Only one count was recorded for this clone. CDR3 sequence (DNA): TGTGCCAGCAGCGCGGACAGGGACACCGGGGAGCTGTTTTTT. It specifies CASSADRDTGELFF. The chain recombines TRBV27 with TRBJ2-2, with 8 bases identical to TRBD1. CDR3 length: 14 amino acids. The trim removed 6 bases at V and 3 bases at J, leaving 3 bases unmatched. The V gene's germline CDR1 is MNHEY and CDR2 SMNVEV (reference sequence).

The chain joins TRBV10-3 to TRBJ1-2, with a possible D match to TRBD1 (5 bases). The germline V and J ends were trimmed by 3 bases and 8 bases, with 13 bases remaining between them. CDR1 is ENHRY, CDR2 SYGVKD, per germline. CDR3 length: 13 amino acids. The CDR3 spells CAISELTVLGYTF. CDR3 DNA sequence: TGTGCCATCAGTGAATTGACAGTCTTAGGCTACACCTTC.

The V call is TRBV9, the J call TRBJ1-4; the D is unclear. The CDR3 extends over 15 amino acids. Germline V gene data show CDR1 as SGDLS and CDR2 as YYNGEE. The V end was cut by 4 bases, the J end by 0 bases, with 10 bases between. In DNA, the CDR3 is TGTGCCAGCAGCCCCCCCGGGACAACTAATGAAAAACTGTTTTTT. Its protein product is CASSPPGTTNEKLFF.

To note about this clone: Sequence at one end of the junction differs from germline and may be a read error. The rearrangement links TRBV5-4 to TRBJ2-1; D gene unclear. Germline V lookup: CDR1 SGHNT, CDR2 YYREEE (reference sequence). The CDR3 extends over 11 amino acids. The CDR3 DNA is TGTGCCAGCAGCTCCTTCAATGAGCAGTTCTTC. It translates to CASSSFNEQFF.

This sequence joins TRBV7-6 and TRBJ2-5; 9 nucleotides match TRBD1. From germline, CDR1 is SGHVS and CDR2 FNYEAQ. J gave up 5 bases and V 5 bases, and 9 bases lay outside the gene matches. The CDR3 contains 15 residues. CDR3 coding DNA: TGTGCCAGCAGCCCACCAGGGACAGGGTTGGAGACCCAGTACTTC. This sequence encodes CASSPPGTGLETQYF. The full variable domain, completed using reference TRBV7-6 and TRBJ2-5, is GAGVSQSPRYKVTKRGQDVALRCDPISGHVSLYWYRQALGQGPEFLTYFNYEAQQDKSGLPNDRFSAERPEGSISTLTIQRTEQRDSAMYRCASSPPGTGLETQYFGPGTRLLVL.

The rearrangement joins TRBV9 to TRBJ2-3; weak D call: TRBD2 (5 bases). There are 15 residues in the CDR3. From germline, CDR1 is SGDLS and CDR2 YYNGEE. V was shortened by 5 bases and J by 2 bases, with 15 bases between the two germline ends. CDR3 protein: CASSHTPGITDTQYF. Written as DNA, the CDR3 is TGTGCCAGCAGTCATACACCGGGAATCACAGATACGCAGTATTTT.

CDR3 region: CASSQAGQGNNEQFF. DNA of the CDR3: TGTGCCAGCAGCCAAGCGGGACAGGGGAACAATGAGCAGTTCTTC. The chain is built from TRBV4-2 and TRBJ2-1, with TRBD1 matching over 10 bases. The CDR3 runs to 15 residues. J gave up 5 bases and V 1 base, and 2 bases lay outside the gene matches. The germline V gene encodes CDR1 LGHNA and CDR2 YNFKEQ.

This clone was picked up one time. The rearrangement links TRBV7-9 to TRBJ2-3; 12 bases match TRBD2. V lost 5 bases to trimming and J lost 2 bases; unmatched junction nucleotides: 8. Germline CDR1 reads SEHNR; CDR2 reads FQNEAQ (reference sequence). The length of the CDR3 is 17 residues. The DNA of the CDR3 is TGTGCCAGCAGCACACCTAGCGGGAGGGCCTCCACAGATACGCAGTATTTT. Translating it yields CASSTPSGRASTDTQYF.

The chain uses TRBV29-1 and TRBJ2-3; 7 bases match TRBD2. The V gene's germline CDR1 is SQVTM and CDR2 ANQGSEA. Trimming removed 7 bases from V and 2 bases from J; junction bases left unmatched: 3. There are 12 residues in the CDR3. For the CDR3, the DNA is TGCAGCGAAGCGGGGTACACAGATACGCAGTATTTT. It is translated as CSEAGYTDTQYF.

V is TRBV5-1 and J is TRBJ2-1; 7 bases line up with TRBD1. V lost 7 bases to trimming and J lost 0 bases; unmatched junction nucleotides: 4. Looked up from germline, CDR1 is SGHRS and CDR2 is YFSETQ. The CDR3 covers 14 residues. In nucleotides, the CDR3 is TGCGCCAGCTGTAGACAGGGCTCCTACAATGAGCAGTTCTTC. Translated, it gives CASCRQGSYNEQFF. Full variable domain (rest looked up from reference TRBV5-1 and TRBJ2-1): KAGVTQTPRYLIKTRGQQVTLSCSPISGHRSVSWYQQTPGQGLQFLFEYFSETQRNKGNFPGRFSGRQFSNSRSEMNVSTLELGDSALYLCASCRQGSYNEQFFGPGTRLTVL.

The J gene is TRBJ1-4, the V gene TRBV4-1; D not resolved. Germline V lookup: CDR1 MGHRA, CDR2 YSYEKL. This CDR3 is built from 13 residues. V was clipped by 1 base and J by 10 bases, with 10 bases between them. CDR3 sequence reads: CASSQVGRSKLFF. The CDR3 nucleotides read TGCGCCAGCAGCCAAGTGGGCCGATCAAAACTGTTTTTT.

V is TRBV11-2 and J is TRBJ1-1; D remains unclear. The germline V gene has CDR1 SGHAT and CDR2 FQNNGV. V lost 3 bases and J lost 1, with 9 bases in between. This CDR3 is built from 14 residues. CDR3 protein: CASSFTSGNTEAFF. For the CDR3, the DNA is TGTGCCAGCAGCTTCACTTCAGGGAACACTGAAGCTTTCTTT.

V is TRBV5-1 and J is TRBJ2-7, with 7 bases aligning to TRBD1. Unmatched junction bases numbered 5, after V lost 0 bases and J lost 2 bases. The germline V gene has CDR1 SGHRS and CDR2 YFSETQ. The CDR3 has 15 residues. The DNA of the CDR3 is TGCGCCAGCAGCTTGGCAGGGACAGATACCTACGAGCAGTACTTC. It codes for CASSLAGTDTYEQYF.

The chain combines TRBV7-6 with TRBJ2-7; D not resolved. This CDR3 is built from 13 residues. Germline CDR1 and CDR2: SGHVS and FNYEAQ. With 1 base removed from V and 2 bases from J, the gap between germline ends came to 6 bases. The CDR3 loop reads CASSLGETYEQYF. The CDR3, as DNA: TGTGCCAGCAGCTTAGGCGAAACCTACGAGCAGTACTTC.

The chain combines TRBV6-5 with TRBJ2-7, with D perhaps TRBD1 (6 bases). Trimming cost V 0 bases and J 4 bases, with 10 bases left between them. In germline, CDR1 is MNHEY, CDR2 SVGAGI. There are 14 residues in the CDR3. CDR3 region: CASSYSGQLYEQYF. In DNA, the CDR3 is TGTGCCAGCAGTTACTCCGGACAGTTATACGAGCAGTACTTC.

This clone was detected only once. V gene TRBV5-1 combines with J gene TRBJ2-7, with a tentative D call TRBD1 (6 bases). The V end lost 0 bases, the J end lost 1 base, and 8 bases lay between the germline ends. This CDR3 region has 14 residues. Germline lookup yields CDR1 SGHRS and CDR2 YFSETQ. The CDR3 nucleotides are TGCGCCAGCAGCTTGGACCAGGGGTCCTACGAGCAGTACTTC. Translating it yields CASSLDQGSYEQYF.

The chain is built from TRBV4-1 and TRBJ2-7; perhaps TRBD1 as D (6 bases). This CDR3 is built from 16 residues. Germline CDR1 is MGHRA and CDR2 is YSYEKL. V was shortened by 4 bases and J by 0 bases, with 16 bases between the two germline ends. This CDR3 reads CASSPLGDISSYEQYF. CDR3 bases: TGCGCCAGCAGCCCTTTAGGGGACATCAGCTCCTACGAGCAGTACTTC.

The CDR3 is CASSKGLRENIQYF. CDR3 coding DNA: TGCGCCAGCAGCAAGGGACTTCGAGAAAACATTCAGTACTTC. The chain joins TRBV4-1 to TRBJ2-4; TRBD2 is a possible D gene (6 bases). The CDR3 sequence is 14 residues long. Germline CDR1 is MGHRA and CDR2 is YSYEKL. The V and J ends lost 5 bases and 5 bases respectively, with 13 bases between them.

V and J are TRBV18 and TRBJ1-1; D is ambiguous. V lost 5 bases, J lost 0 bases, and 10 bases lay in between. The CDR3 is 14 amino acids. Germline CDR1 and CDR2: KGHSH and LQKENI. The CDR3 region has the DNA TGTGCCAGCTCATTGACCGGGATGAACACTGAAGCTTTCTTT. Protein: CASSLTGMNTEAFF. Supplemented by reference TRBV18 and TRBJ1-1, the full variable domain reads NAGVMQNPRHLVRRRGQEARLRCSPMKGHSHVYWYRQLPEEGLKFMVYLQKENIIDESGMPKERFSAEFPKEGPSILRIQQVVRGDSAAYFCASSLTGMNTEAFFGQGTRLTVV.

The chain uses TRBV28 and TRBJ1-1; 8 positions agree with TRBD1. V shed 6 bases, J shed 1 base, and the junction held 10 bases outside the gene matches. CDR1 and CDR2 (germline): MDHEN, SYDVKM. The CDR3 totals 16 residues. The CDR3 DNA sequence: TGTGCCAGCAGCAACTTACAGGGGGAGAGGAACACTGAAGCTTTCTTT. Protein: CASSNLQGERNTEAFF.

A single count supports this clone. The V and J genes are TRBV5-1 and TRBJ1-4; possibly TRBD1 for D (6 bases). CDR3 length: 20 amino acids. The germline gives CDR1 SGHRS, CDR2 YFSETQ. The V and J ends lost 0 bases and 4 bases respectively, with 25 bases between them. The CDR3 loop reads CASSLDQGMSGTPLNEKLFF. The CDR3 coding sequence is TGCGCCAGCAGCTTGGATCAGGGGATGTCTGGCACTCCCCTTAATGAAAAACTGTTTTTT.

The chain has TRBV7-9 and TRBJ2-5, with D tentatively TRBD1 (6 bases). CDR3 length: 13 residues. V was trimmed by 5 bases and J by 2 bases, leaving 9 bases between them. Germline values: CDR1 SEHNR, CDR2 FQNEAQ (reference sequence). In DNA, the CDR3 is TGTGCCAGCAGCATCCAGGGGCAAGAGACCCAGTACTTC. Its translation is CASSIQGQETQYF.

The chain employs TRBV30 and TRBJ2-7, with D perhaps TRBD2 (6 bases). Trimming shortened V by 3 bases and J by 4 bases, and 22 bases separated the two germline ends. Germline assignment: CDR1 GTSNPN and CDR2 SVGIG (reference sequence). The CDR3 length is 16 residues. Written as DNA, the CDR3 is TGTGCCTGGAGAGGCGAGCAGGGACTTCCAAGTTACGAGCAGTACTTC. Amino acid sequence: CAWRGEQGLPSYEQYF.

The chain is built from TRBV19 and TRBJ1-2; possible D gene TRBD1, 6 bases. V was pared by 5 bases and J by 3 bases, with 13 bases between. Per the germline V gene, CDR1 is LNHDA and CDR2 is SQIVND (reference sequence). This CDR3 is 14 amino acids long. The CDR3 sequence: CASSVQGLDYGYTF. The DNA of the CDR3 is TGTGCCAGTAGTGTGCAGGGGTTGGACTATGGCTACACCTTC.

This chain joins TRBV5-4 and TRBJ2-1; D gene unclear. This CDR3 has 11 residues. Germline V lookup: CDR1 SGHNT, CDR2 YYREEE (reference sequence). Trimming shortened V by 3 bases and J by 7 bases, and 5 bases separated the two germline ends. CDR3 nucleotide sequence: TGTGCCAGCAGCTGGCGGAATGAGCAGTTCTTC. Translating it yields CASSWRNEQFF.

V and J are TRBV10-3 and TRBJ2-1, with TRBD2 matching 10 bases. This CDR3 has 15 residues. V shed 5 bases and J 6 bases; nucleotides not matched to a gene: 7. The germline V gene has CDR1 ENHRY and CDR2 SYGVKD. CDR3 amino acids: CAISLLAGVSNEQFF. CDR3 DNA sequence: TGTGCCATCAGTCTCCTAGCGGGAGTTAGCAATGAGCAGTTCTTC.

The V and J genes are TRBV2 and TRBJ2-1; no reliable D call. There are 12 residues in the CDR3. Germline V lookup: CDR1 SNHLY, CDR2 FYNNEI. The ends were cut back, 4 bases at V and 7 bases at J, with 8 bases in the middle. The CDR3: CASSVFANEQFF. The CDR3 nucleotides read TGTGCCAGCAGTGTATTTGCGAATGAGCAGTTCTTC.

Note on this clone: An end of the junction does not agree with germline; a read error may underlie this. The chain has TRBV5-4 and TRBJ1-1; D unresolved. Looked up from germline, CDR1 is SGHNT and CDR2 is YYREEE (reference sequence). The CDR3 sequence is 13 residues long. Here the CDR3 DNA reads TGTGCCAGCAGCTTAACGGGGAACCCTGAAGCTTTCTTT. Amino acid sequence: CASSLTGNPEAFF.

The V call is TRBV29-1, the J call TRBJ1-1; no firm D call. Trimming removed 4 bases from V and 5 bases from J, with 11 bases in between. The CDR3 has 12 residues. Per germline, CDR1 SQVTM and CDR2 ANQGSEA. The CDR3 DNA sequence: TGCAGCGTTGTGGTCCGGGATACTGAAGCTTTCTTT. Residues: CSVVVRDTEAFF.